This TCR beta chain was sequenced during a study of T-cell reconstitution after alpha-beta-depleted transplantation in children. V shed 3 bases, J shed 8 bases, and the junction held 14 bases outside the gene matches. CDR3 length: 17 residues. Library preparation (for TCRbeta) was performed with unique molecular identifiers. TCRdb re-analysed the PCR reads in MiXCR, keeping a single row per CDR3 protein. The sample has some 220,000 distinct CDR3 sequences, 8.5% to 10% seen once. The material was PBMCs from the stem cell graft donor, obtained from the stem cell graft. This clonotype was obtained from a human donor who donated a stem cell graft to a child with acute lymphoblastic leukemia. This chain joins TRBV12-3 or TRBV12-4 and TRBJ2-2; 8 bases are shared with TRBD2. Here the CDR3 DNA reads TGTGCCAGCAGTTTCAATCAGGGAGTCGGGACTAGAGGGGAGCTGTTTTTT. Encoded protein: CASSFNQGVGTRGELFF.